This T cell receptor (beta chain) was observed in a study of blood T cell repertoires in COVID-19. Repertoires were generated with immunoSEQ multiplex PCR, while TCRdb's copy carries only in-frame clones and drops some. The sample contains about 73,000 clones, over 70% of which appear only once. Per the germline V gene, CDR1 is SEHNR and CDR2 is FQNEAQ (reference sequence). Trimming removed 6 bases from V and 6 bases from J; junction bases left unmatched: 8. There are 15 residues in the CDR3. The chain employs TRBV7-9 and TRBJ1-2; TRBD1 matches 12 bases. Specimen: peripheral blood. This TCR was sampled from a man older than 75 with active or convalescent COVID-19. The chain's CDR3 is CASRKPGQGANGYTF. DNA for the CDR3: TGTGCCAGCAGAAAACCGGGACAGGGGGCGAATGGCTACACCTTC.